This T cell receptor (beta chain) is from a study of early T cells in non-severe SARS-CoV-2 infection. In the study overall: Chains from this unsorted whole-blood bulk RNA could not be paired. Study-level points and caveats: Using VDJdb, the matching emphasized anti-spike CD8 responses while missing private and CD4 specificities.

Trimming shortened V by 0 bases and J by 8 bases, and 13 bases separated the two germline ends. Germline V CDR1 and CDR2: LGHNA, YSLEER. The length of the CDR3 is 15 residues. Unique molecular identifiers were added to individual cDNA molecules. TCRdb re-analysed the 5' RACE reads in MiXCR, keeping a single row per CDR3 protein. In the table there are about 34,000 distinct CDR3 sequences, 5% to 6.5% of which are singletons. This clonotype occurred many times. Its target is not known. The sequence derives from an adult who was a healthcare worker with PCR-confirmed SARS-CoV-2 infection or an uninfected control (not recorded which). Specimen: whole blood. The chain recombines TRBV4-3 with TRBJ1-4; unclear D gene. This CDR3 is CASSQDLGYMEKLFF. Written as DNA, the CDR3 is TGCGCCAGCAGCCAAGATCTAGGGTATATGGAAAAACTGTTTTTT.